Shown below are 18 T cell receptor beta chains from a single sample sequenced in a study of early T cells in non-severe SARS-CoV-2 infection. TCRdb fed the 5' RACE reads into MiXCR, producing one record per CDR3 protein. The profile covers about 22,000 distinct CDR3 sequences, with roughly 3.5% appearing a single time and around 5.6% taken by the ten largest. The source material was whole blood. Receptor source: an adult who was a healthcare worker with PCR-confirmed SARS-CoV-2 infection or an uninfected control (not recorded which).

This clonotype qualifies as medium-sized. This chain links TRBV5-4 with TRBJ2-3; 7 bases are a match to TRBD2. V shed 4 bases and J 6 bases; nucleotides not matched to a gene: 14. CDR1 and CDR2 from the germline V gene are SGHNT and YYREEE (reference sequence). CDR3 length: 16 residues. The DNA for the CDR3 is TGTGCCAGCAGCCCGTACTCGGCTAGCGGAATTGATACGCAGTATTTT. Amino acid sequence: CASSPYSASGIDTQYF.

The table lists this clonotype with many counts. The J gene is TRBJ2-1, the V gene TRBV29-1, with TRBD1 identical over 7 bases. Germline loops: CDR1 SQVTM, CDR2 ANQGSEA. The CDR3 loop spans 14 amino acids. Trimming removed 7 bases from V and 2 bases from J; junction bases left unmatched: 8. The CDR3 reads CSALRQGAYNEQFF. CDR3 nucleotides: TGCAGCGCTCTAAGACAGGGAGCCTACAATGAGCAGTTCTTC.

This clonotype has a count of ten or more. This chain links TRBV18 with TRBJ2-6, with D uncertain. V was cut by 0 bases and J by 0 bases, with 6 bases left in between. Germline-derived CDR1 and CDR2 are KGHSH and LQKENI. The CDR3 has 16 amino acids. DNA of the CDR3: TGTGCCAGCTCACCACCCGGCCACTCTGGGGCCAACGTCCTGACTTTC. It encodes CASSPPGHSGANVLTF.

This clonotype was observed at least ten times. The rearrangement links TRBV12-3 or TRBV12-4 to TRBJ2-1, with 10 bases fitting TRBD1. With 5 bases clipped from V and 7 bases from J, the junction kept 14 bases outside the gene matches. The CDR3 extends over 17 amino acids. In nucleotides, the CDR3 is TGTGCCAGCAGTGCAAGGCTAGGGACAGGGGTTAAGAATGAGCAGTTCTTC. This translates into CASSARLGTGVKNEQFF.

This clonotype is medium-sized by share. The rearrangement joins TRBV28 to TRBJ1-5; 9 bases are a match to TRBD1. Germline-derived CDR1 and CDR2 are MDHEN and SYDVKM. Trimming at V came to 6 bases and at J to 7 bases, leaving 7 bases not matched to a gene. This CDR3 has 14 residues. The CDR3 here is CASRGGQGRQPQHF. The CDR3 DNA sequence: TGTGCCAGCAGGGGCGGACAGGGGAGACAGCCCCAGCATTTT.

This clonotype has ten or more counts. J is TRBJ2-1 and V is TRBV19; 9 bases fit TRBD1. Germline CDR1 LNHDA, CDR2 SQIVND (reference sequence). The CDR3 length is 14 residues. V shed 5 bases, J shed 7 bases, and the junction held 6 bases outside the gene matches. CDR3 protein: CASSGRQGENEQFF. CDR3 DNA sequence: TGTGCCAGTAGTGGACGACAGGGGGAAAATGAGCAGTTCTTC.

The chain carries TRBV27 and TRBJ2-6; D possibly uses TRBD1 or TRBD2 (6 bases each). Trimming cost V 5 bases and J 0 bases, with 26 bases left between them. CDR1 MNHEY and CDR2 SMNVEV come from the germline V gene (reference sequence). This CDR3 has 21 amino acids. The CDR3 sequence: CASSVQGYRGATGSGANVLTF. In DNA form, the CDR3 reads TGTGCCAGCAGTGTACAGGGTTATAGGGGGGCTACGGGCTCTGGGGCCAACGTCCTGACTTTC.

The genes are TRBV7-9 and TRBJ2-1; TRBD1 aligns across 8 bases. The CDR3 extends over 15 amino acids. CDR1 and CDR2 from the germline V gene are SEHNR and FQNEAQ (reference sequence). The trim removed 5 bases at V and 4 bases at J, leaving 7 bases unmatched. CDR3 in DNA: TGTGCCAGCAGCCCCGTGACAGGGGTGTACAATGAGCAGTTCTTC. Amino acid sequence: CASSPVTGVYNEQFF.

This clonotype appeared many times. The rearrangement joins TRBV18 to TRBJ1-1; 7 bases map to TRBD1. The CDR3 length is 15 residues. The germline V gene encodes CDR1 KGHSH and CDR2 LQKENI. Germline trimming cut 4 bases from V and 1 base from J; bases unmatched to any gene: 6. The CDR3, as DNA: TGTGCCAGCTCACGGGAGACAGGGCAGAACACTGAAGCTTTCTTT. Encoded protein: CASSRETGQNTEAFF.

The rearrangement links TRBV9 to TRBJ2-5; 7 nucleotides line up with TRBD1. V shed 3 bases, J shed 5 bases, and the junction held 4 bases outside the gene matches. The germline CDR1 and CDR2 sequences are SGDLS and YYNGEE. The CDR3 loop spans 13 amino acids. CDR3 bases: TGTGCCAGCAGCGGACAGGGCTATGAGACCCAGTACTTC. Amino acid sequence: CASSGQGYETQYF. The whole variable domain, filled in from reference TRBV9 and TRBJ2-5, reads DSGVTQTPKHLITATGQRVTLRCSPRSGDLSVYWYQQSLDQGLQFLIQYYNGEERAKGNILERFSAQQFPDLHSELNLSSLELGDSALYFCASSGQGYETQYFGPGTRLLVL.

This clonotype was recorded a few times. The chain combines TRBV29-1 with TRBJ2-3; 9 bases map to TRBD2. Germline V gene sequence: CDR1 SQVTM, CDR2 ANQGSEA. Trimming at V came to 7 bases and at J to 2 bases, leaving 7 bases not matched to a gene. The CDR3 sequence is 14 residues long. CDR3 DNA sequence: TGCAGCGGTAAGACTAGCGGTCACACAGATACGCAGTATTTT. Protein product: CSGKTSGHTDTQYF.

This clonotype has a count of ten or more. CDR3 sequence: CASTQGVLASPLHF. The CDR3 DNA is TGTGCCAGCACTCAGGGGGTTTTGGCTTCACCCCTCCACTTT. The chain uses TRBV27 and TRBJ1-6; 7 nucleotides line up with TRBD1. This CDR3 comprises 14 residues. The germline V gene has CDR1 MNHEY and CDR2 SMNVEV (reference sequence). V trimming: 7 bases; J trimming: 9 bases; junction bases outside the gene matches: 9.

This clonotype was observed at least ten times. As DNA, the CDR3 is TGTGCCAGCAGCTTACGCGGGACAGGCCCCACTGAAGCTTTCTTT. It is translated as CASSLRGTGPTEAFF. The gene calls are TRBV5-6 and TRBJ1-1, with 8 bases identical to TRBD1. The CDR3 consists of 15 residues. Germline V gene sequence: CDR1 SGHDT, CDR2 YYEEEE. V trimming: 2 bases; J trimming: 4 bases; junction bases outside the gene matches: 7. Full variable domain (rest looked up from reference TRBV5-6 and TRBJ1-1): DAGVTQSPTHLIKTRGQQVTLRCSPKSGHDTVSWYQQALGQGPQFIFQYYEEEERQRGNFPDRFSGHQFPNYSSELNVNALLLGDSALYLCASSLRGTGPTEAFFGQGTRLTVV.

This clonotype was seen repeatedly, ten times or more. The chain combines TRBV29-1 with TRBJ1-1; D gene uncertain. The V gene's germline CDR1 is SQVTM and CDR2 ANQGSEA. The CDR3 totals 12 residues. Trimming shortened V by 4 bases and J by 6 bases, and 12 bases separated the two germline ends. In DNA, the CDR3 is TGCAGCGTTGGATTTGCTAGCGCTGAAGCTTTCTTT. It yields the protein CSVGFASAEAFF.

This clonotype was found many times. This chain uses TRBV6-6 with TRBJ2-1; 9 bases align to TRBD2. Per the germline V gene, CDR1 is MNHNY and CDR2 is SVGAGI (reference sequence). The length of the CDR3 is 16 residues. V lost 0 bases and J lost 7; bases outside the gene matches: 7. The CDR3 protein is CASSYSTSGIGNEQFF. Written as DNA, the CDR3 is TGTGCCAGCAGTTACTCGACTAGCGGTATTGGGAATGAGCAGTTCTTC.

This clonotype was recorded many times. V and J are TRBV7-2 and TRBJ1-2, with 7 nucleotides matching TRBD1. The CDR3 sequence is 12 residues long. V lost 1 base, J lost 7 bases, and 0 bases stayed unmatched. Germline V gene lookup returns CDR1 SGHTA and CDR2 FQGNSA. This CDR3 reads CASSLGTGGYTF. CDR3 nucleotide sequence: TGTGCCAGCAGCTTAGGGACAGGTGGCTACACCTTC.

By frequency in the sample, this clonotype is medium-sized. The V gene is TRBV20-1, the J gene TRBJ1-2; D call uncertain. The germline V gene has CDR1 DFQATT and CDR2 SNEGSKA (reference sequence). With 1 base removed from V and 0 bases from J, the gap between germline ends came to 6 bases. The CDR3 is 13 amino acids. The chain's CDR3 is CSARVAANYGYTF. As DNA, the CDR3 is TGCAGTGCTAGAGTCGCGGCTAACTATGGCTACACCTTC.

This clonotype is termed medium-sized. This chain joins TRBV7-9 and TRBJ2-7; D is ambiguous. Trimming pared 6 bases from V and 0 bases from J, leaving 18 bases between. This CDR3 is built from 16 residues. Germline CDR1 and CDR2: SEHNR and FQNEAQ (reference sequence). The CDR3 loop reads CASSSVVGPNSYEQYF. CDR3 coding DNA: TGTGCCAGCAGTTCTGTCGTAGGGCCGAACTCCTACGAGCAGTACTTC. Filled out from reference TRBV7-9 and TRBJ2-7, the complete variable domain reads DTGVSQNPRHKITKRGQNVTFRCDPISEHNRLYWYRQTLGQGPEFLTYFQNEAQLEKSRLLSDRFSAERPKGSFSTLEIQRTEQGDSAMYLCASSSVVGPNSYEQYFGPGTRLTVT.